The rows below give T cell receptor beta chains drawn from one sample of a study of neoadjuvant nivolumab and ipilimumab in lung cancer. The data were produced by immunoSEQ multiplex PCR, yet TCRdb's version contains in-frame clones alone and is incomplete. The sample contains approximately 5,000 clones, 91% of which appear only once. This material consisted of blood, taken after neoadjuvant nivolumab, alone or with ipilimumab, at or shortly before surgery. These receptors were collected from an adult with non-small cell lung cancer. Some clones in this sample may be carry-over from other donors' samples. Each CDR3 is given with its conserved first and last residue. A D gene is named only where the DNA matches it firmly. Clone size is not always given. Where it is, it says once, few, many or a class for expanded clones.

v_gene: TRBV5-5; abundance: NA; j_gene: TRBJ2-2; d_gene: NA; len: 15; CDR3aa: CASSLQGSGFGELFF; CDR3nt: TGTGCCAGCAGCTTACAGGGTAGTGGTTTCGGGGAGCTGTTTTTT
v_gene: TRBV18; abundance: NA; j_gene: TRBJ2-3; d_gene: TRBD2; len: 17; CDR3aa: CASSHNGLAGSTDTQYF; CDR3nt: TGTGCCAGCTCACACAACGGACTAGCGGGAAGCACAGATACGCAGTATTTT
v_gene: TRBV19; abundance: NA; j_gene: TRBJ1-5; d_gene: NA; len: 14; CDR3aa: CASRPGLLDQPQHF; CDR3nt: TGTGCCAGTAGACCGGGACTATTGGATCAGCCCCAGCATTTT
v_gene: TRBV2; abundance: NA; j_gene: TRBJ1-4; d_gene: NA; len: 15; CDR3aa: CASMKGRAGDEKLFF; CDR3nt: TGTGCCAGCATGAAAGGGAGGGCGGGCGATGAAAAACTGTTTTTT
v_gene: TRBV6-1; abundance: once; j_gene: TRBJ2-7; d_gene: NA; len: 12; CDR3aa: CASTSPGGEQYF; CDR3nt: TGTGCCAGCACCTCCCCTGGCGGTGAGCAGTACTTC
v_gene: TRBV10-3; abundance: few; j_gene: TRBJ1-4; d_gene: NA; len: 16; CDR3aa: CAISDQMDGLNEKLFF; CDR3nt: TGTGCCATCAGTGACCAGATGGACGGACTAAATGAAAAACTGTTTTTT
v_gene: TRBV18; abundance: NA; j_gene: TRBJ2-2; d_gene: NA; len: 14; CDR3aa: CASSPLRDTGELFF; CDR3nt: TGTGCCAGCTCACCGCTCCGGGACACCGGGGAGCTGTTTTTT
v_gene: TRBV2; abundance: NA; j_gene: TRBJ1-2; d_gene: NA; len: 13; CDR3aa: CASSQEAGGGYTF; CDR3nt: TGTGCCAGCAGCCAAGAGGCGGGAGGCGGCTACACCTTC
v_gene: TRBV7-3; abundance: NA; j_gene: TRBJ2-2; d_gene: NA; len: 14; CDR3aa: CASSSGLTTGELFF; CDR3nt: TGTGCCAGCAGCTCTGGACTCACTACCGGGGAGCTGTTTTTT
v_gene: TRBV5-6; abundance: NA; j_gene: TRBJ1-2; d_gene: NA; len: 14; CDR3aa: CASSSNREYYGYTF; CDR3nt: TGTGCCAGCAGCTCCAACAGGGAATACTATGGCTACACCTTC
v_gene: TRBV29-1; abundance: NA; j_gene: TRBJ2-7; d_gene: NA; len: 13; CDR3aa: CSVGAGYSYEQYF; CDR3nt: TGCAGCGTTGGGGCGGGCTACTCCTACGAGCAGTACTTC
v_gene: TRBV5-4; abundance: once; j_gene: TRBJ1-2; d_gene: NA; len: 14; CDR3aa: CASSLVGGSSGYTF; CDR3nt: TGTGCCAGCAGCTTGGTGGGGGGCAGCTCTGGCTACACCTTC
v_gene: TRBV7-8; abundance: NA; j_gene: TRBJ2-7; d_gene: TRBD1; len: 17; CDR3aa: CASSLAAYGTASDEQYF; CDR3nt: TGTGCCAGCAGCTTAGCCGCATACGGGACAGCCAGCGACGAGCAGTACTTC
v_gene: TRBV7-9; abundance: NA; j_gene: TRBJ2-3; d_gene: TRBD2; len: 16; CDR3aa: CASSLRTSGLRDTQYF; CDR3nt: TGTGCCAGCAGCTTACGGACTAGCGGGCTCAGAGATACGCAGTATTTT
v_gene: TRBV10-3; abundance: once; j_gene: TRBJ1-5; d_gene: NA; len: 13; CDR3aa: CATRRGSNQPQHF; CDR3nt: TGTGCCACCCGACGAGGAAGCAATCAGCCCCAGCATTTT
v_gene: TRBV5-1; abundance: NA; j_gene: TRBJ2-5; d_gene: TRBD1; len: 15; CDR3aa: CASSQDRGTQETQYF; CDR3nt: TGCGCCAGCAGCCAGGACAGGGGCACACAAGAGACCCAGTACTTC
v_gene: TRBV13; abundance: NA; j_gene: TRBJ2-1; d_gene: NA; len: 15; CDR3aa: CASSRDSRGPNEQFF; CDR3nt: TGTGCCAGCAGCAGGGACTCTAGAGGCCCCAATGAGCAGTTCTTC
v_gene: TRBV27; abundance: NA; j_gene: TRBJ2-2; d_gene: NA; len: 12; CDR3aa: CASSTSSGELFF; CDR3nt: TGTGCCAGCAGCACCTCATCCGGGGAGCTGTTTTTT
v_gene: TRBV11-3; abundance: NA; j_gene: TRBJ2-1; d_gene: TRBD2; len: 15; CDR3aa: CASSSGLAGYNEQFF; CDR3nt: TGTGCCAGCAGCTCGGGACTAGCGGGATACAATGAGCAGTTCTTC
v_gene: TRBV5-5; abundance: NA; j_gene: TRBJ1-1; d_gene: NA; len: 15; CDR3aa: CASSLEWSLNTEAFF; CDR3nt: TGTGCCAGCAGCTTGGAGTGGTCACTGAACACTGAAGCTTTCTTT
v_gene: TRBV19; abundance: once; j_gene: TRBJ1-1; d_gene: TRBD1; len: 16; CDR3aa: CASSIPRDRGYTEAFF; CDR3nt: TGTGCCAGTAGTATTCCCCGGGACAGGGGGTACACTGAAGCTTTCTTT
v_gene: TRBV6-5; abundance: NA; j_gene: TRBJ2-7; d_gene: TRBD1; len: 15; CDR3aa: CASSYSRQGAYEQYF; CDR3nt: TGTGCCAGCAGTTACTCGAGACAGGGGGCGTACGAGCAGTACTTC
v_gene: TRBV28; abundance: NA; j_gene: TRBJ2-3; d_gene: NA; len: 16; CDR3aa: CASSLQAAVSTDTQYF; CDR3nt: TGTGCCAGCAGTTTACAGGCGGCGGTAAGCACAGATACGCAGTATTTT
v_gene: TRBV2; abundance: NA; j_gene: TRBJ2-7; d_gene: NA; len: 13; CDR3aa: CASRLDGSYEQYF; CDR3nt: TGTGCCAGCAGGCTCGACGGGTCCTACGAGCAGTACTTC
v_gene: TRBV15; abundance: NA; j_gene: TRBJ2-2; d_gene: NA; len: 17; CDR3aa: CATSRDPGREYTGELFF; CDR3nt: TGTGCCACCAGCAGAGATCCGGGCAGGGAGTACACCGGGGAGCTGTTTTTT
v_gene: TRBV5-1; abundance: NA; j_gene: TRBJ2-3; d_gene: TRBD2; len: 15; CDR3aa: CASSSTSENTDTQYF; CDR3nt: TGCGCCAGCAGCTCGACTAGCGAAAACACAGATACGCAGTATTTT
v_gene: TRBV10-3; abundance: once; j_gene: TRBJ2-7; d_gene: TRBD1; len: 14; CDR3aa: CAISRTGLYHEQYF; CDR3nt: TGTGCCATCAGCCGGACAGGTCTTTATCACGAGCAGTACTTC
v_gene: TRBV11-2; abundance: few; j_gene: TRBJ2-5; d_gene: NA; len: 13; CDR3aa: CASSLDLGATQYF; CDR3nt: TGTGCCAGCAGCTTAGACCTAGGGGCGACCCAGTACTTC
v_gene: TRBV11-2; abundance: few; j_gene: TRBJ2-7; d_gene: NA; len: 13; CDR3aa: CASSPLTRQRDYF; CDR3nt: TGTGCCAGCAGCCCCCTCACCCGACAGAGAGACTACTTC
v_gene: TRBV5-1; abundance: NA; j_gene: TRBJ2-2; d_gene: NA; len: 15; CDR3aa: CASSLLARNTGELFF; CDR3nt: TGCGCCAGCAGCTTGCTCGCTAGGAACACCGGGGAGCTGTTTTTT
v_gene: TRBV19; abundance: NA; j_gene: TRBJ2-2; d_gene: TRBD2; len: 15; CDR3aa: CASSTGLTHTGELFF; CDR3nt: TGTGCCAGTAGTACGGGACTAACACACACCGGGGAGCTGTTTTTT
v_gene: TRBV5-8; abundance: NA; j_gene: TRBJ1-4; d_gene: NA; len: 15; CDR3aa: CASSLAGTTNEKLFF; CDR3nt: TGTGCCAGCAGCTTGGCCGGGACAACTAATGAAAAACTGTTTTTT
v_gene: TRBV10-3; abundance: NA; j_gene: TRBJ2-3; d_gene: NA; len: 13; CDR3aa: CAISGQSQDTQYF; CDR3nt: TGTGCCATCAGTGGACAGTCCCAAGATACGCAGTATTTT
v_gene: TRBV7-2; abundance: NA; j_gene: TRBJ2-7; d_gene: NA; len: 13; CDR3aa: CASSGGRGYEQYF; CDR3nt: TGTGCCAGCAGTGGAGGGCGGGGTTACGAGCAGTACTTC
v_gene: TRBV6-1; abundance: NA; j_gene: TRBJ2-7; d_gene: NA; len: 11; CDR3aa: CASSDTYEQYF; CDR3nt: TGTGCCAGCAGTGACACCTACGAGCAGTACTTC
v_gene: TRBV7-9; abundance: NA; j_gene: TRBJ2-7; d_gene: NA; len: 15; CDR3aa: CASTASEKSSYEQYF; CDR3nt: TGTGCCAGCACCGCATCGGAGAAAAGCTCCTACGAGCAGTACTTC
v_gene: TRBV5-1; abundance: once; j_gene: TRBJ2-7; d_gene: NA; len: 13; CDR3aa: CASSPIPSYEQYF; CDR3nt: TGCGCCAGCAGCCCAATCCCCTCCTACGAGCAGTACTTC
v_gene: TRBV12-5; abundance: NA; j_gene: TRBJ2-1; d_gene: TRBD2; len: 17; CDR3aa: CASGLPTGTSGSSTPFF; CDR3nt: TGTGCTAGTGGTTTGCCGACCGGGACTAGCGGGAGTAGCACCCCGTTCTTC
v_gene: TRBV7-4; abundance: NA; j_gene: TRBJ2-1; d_gene: NA; len: 13; CDR3aa: CASSLGGRNEQFF; CDR3nt: TGTGCCAGCAGCTTAGGAGGGCGCAATGAGCAGTTCTTC
v_gene: TRBV7-6; abundance: NA; j_gene: TRBJ2-6; d_gene: NA; len: 17; CDR3aa: CAGSERGGMTGANVLTF; CDR3nt: TGTGCCGGATCAGAAAGGGGCGGAATGACTGGGGCCAACGTCCTGACTTTC
v_gene: TRBV30; abundance: NA; j_gene: TRBJ2-1; d_gene: TRBD2; len: 15; CDR3aa: CAWSVRLAGVYEQFF; CDR3nt: TGTGCCTGGAGTGTAAGGCTAGCGGGAGTATATGAGCAGTTCTTC